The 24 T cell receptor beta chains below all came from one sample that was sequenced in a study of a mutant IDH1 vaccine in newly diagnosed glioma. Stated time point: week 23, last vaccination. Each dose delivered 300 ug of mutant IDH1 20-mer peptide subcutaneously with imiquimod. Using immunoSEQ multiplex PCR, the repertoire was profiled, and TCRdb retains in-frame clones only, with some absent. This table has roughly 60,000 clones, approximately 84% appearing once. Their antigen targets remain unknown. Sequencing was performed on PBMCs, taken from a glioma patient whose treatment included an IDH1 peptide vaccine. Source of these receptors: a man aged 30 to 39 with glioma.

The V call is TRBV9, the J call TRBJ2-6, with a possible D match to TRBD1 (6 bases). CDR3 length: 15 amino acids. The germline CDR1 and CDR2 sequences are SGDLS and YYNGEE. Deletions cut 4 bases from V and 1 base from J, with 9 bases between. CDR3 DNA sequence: TGTGCCAGCAGCACCGGGACATCTGGGGCCAACGTCCTGACTTTC. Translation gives CASSTGTSGANVLTF.

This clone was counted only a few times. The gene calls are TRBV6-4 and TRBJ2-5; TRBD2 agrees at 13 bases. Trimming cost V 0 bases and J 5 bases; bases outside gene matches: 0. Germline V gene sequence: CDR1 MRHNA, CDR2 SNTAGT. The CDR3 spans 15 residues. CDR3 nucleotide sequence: TGTGCCAGCAGTGACTCGACTAGCGGGGGGGAGACCCAGTACTTC. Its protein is CASSDSTSGGETQYF.

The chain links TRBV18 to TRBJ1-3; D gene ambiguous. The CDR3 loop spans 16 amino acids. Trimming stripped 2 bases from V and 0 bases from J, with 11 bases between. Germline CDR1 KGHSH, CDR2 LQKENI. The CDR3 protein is CASSPSGISSGNTIYF. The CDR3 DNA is TGTGCCAGCTCACCATCCGGGATAAGCTCTGGAAACACCATATATTTT. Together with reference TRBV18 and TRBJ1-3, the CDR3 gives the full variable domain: NAGVMQNPRHLVRRRGQEARLRCSPMKGHSHVYWYRQLPEEGLKFMVYLQKENIIDESGMPKERFSAEFPKEGPSILRIQQVVRGDSAAYFCASSPSGISSGNTIYFGEGSWLTVV.

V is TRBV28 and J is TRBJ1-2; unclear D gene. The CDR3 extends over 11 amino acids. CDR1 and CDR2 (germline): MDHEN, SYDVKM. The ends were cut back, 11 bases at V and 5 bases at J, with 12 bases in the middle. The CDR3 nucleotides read TGTGCCGGAGGCGCGACGTATGGCTACACCTTC. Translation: CAGGATYGYTF.

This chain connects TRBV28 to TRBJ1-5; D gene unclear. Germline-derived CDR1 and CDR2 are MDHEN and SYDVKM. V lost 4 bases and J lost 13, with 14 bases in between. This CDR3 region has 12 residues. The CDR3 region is CASSSLLRVQHF. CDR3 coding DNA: TGTGCCAGCAGTTCCCTCCTCCGCGTTCAGCATTTT.

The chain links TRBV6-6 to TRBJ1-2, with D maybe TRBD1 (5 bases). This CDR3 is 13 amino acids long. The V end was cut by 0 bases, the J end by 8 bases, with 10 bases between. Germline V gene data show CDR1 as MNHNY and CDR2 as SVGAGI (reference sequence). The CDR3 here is CASSYSGVTGYTF. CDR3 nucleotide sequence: TGTGCCAGCAGTTACTCAGGGGTTACAGGCTACACCTTC.

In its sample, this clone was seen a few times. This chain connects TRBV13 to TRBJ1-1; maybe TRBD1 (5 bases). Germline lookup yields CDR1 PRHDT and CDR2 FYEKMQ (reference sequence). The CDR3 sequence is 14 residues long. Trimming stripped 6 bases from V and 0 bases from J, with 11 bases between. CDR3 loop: CASRNQGLNTEAFF. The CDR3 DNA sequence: TGTGCCAGCAGGAACCAGGGTTTGAACACTGAAGCTTTCTTT.

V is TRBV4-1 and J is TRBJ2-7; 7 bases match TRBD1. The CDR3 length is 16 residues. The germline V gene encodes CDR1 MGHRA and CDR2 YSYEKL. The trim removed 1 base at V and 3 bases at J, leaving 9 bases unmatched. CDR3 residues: CASSQGPDRDLYEQYF. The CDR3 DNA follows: TGCGCCAGCAGCCAAGGCCCAGACAGGGATCTCTACGAGCAGTACTTC.

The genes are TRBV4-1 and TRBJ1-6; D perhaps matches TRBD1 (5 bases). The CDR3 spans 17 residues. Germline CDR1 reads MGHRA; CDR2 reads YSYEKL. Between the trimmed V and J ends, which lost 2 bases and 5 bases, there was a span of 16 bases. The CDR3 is CASSQPPGTVNNSPLHF. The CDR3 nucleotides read TGCGCCAGCAGCCAACCTCCCGGGACTGTAAATAATTCACCCCTCCACTTT.

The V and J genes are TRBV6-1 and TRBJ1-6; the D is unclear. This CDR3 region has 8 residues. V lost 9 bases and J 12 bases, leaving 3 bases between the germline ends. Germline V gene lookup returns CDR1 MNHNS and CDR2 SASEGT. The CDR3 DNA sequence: TGTGCCAGGCAACCCCTCCACTTT. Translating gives CARQPLHF.

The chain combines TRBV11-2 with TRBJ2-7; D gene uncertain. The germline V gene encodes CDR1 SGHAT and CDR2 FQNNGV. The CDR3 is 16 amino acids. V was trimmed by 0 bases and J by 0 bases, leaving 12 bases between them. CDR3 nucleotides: TGTGCCAGCAGCTTAGAAGGCCATATCGGCTCCTACGAGCAGTACTTC. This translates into CASSLEGHIGSYEQYF.

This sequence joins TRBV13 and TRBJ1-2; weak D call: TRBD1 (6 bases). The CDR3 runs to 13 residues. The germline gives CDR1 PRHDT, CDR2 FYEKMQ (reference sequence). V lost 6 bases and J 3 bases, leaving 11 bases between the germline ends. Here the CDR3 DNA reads TGTGCCAGCAGTACAGGGATTGACTATGGCTACACCTTC. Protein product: CASSTGIDYGYTF.

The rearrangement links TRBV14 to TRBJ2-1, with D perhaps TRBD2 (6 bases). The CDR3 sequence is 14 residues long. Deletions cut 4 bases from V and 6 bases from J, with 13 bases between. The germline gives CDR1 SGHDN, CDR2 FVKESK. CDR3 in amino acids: CASSPAAGPNEQFF. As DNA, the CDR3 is TGTGCCAGCAGCCCCGCGGCGGGGCCCAATGAGCAGTTCTTC. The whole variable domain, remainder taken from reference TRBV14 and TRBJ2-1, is EAGVTQFPSHSVIEKGQTVTLRCDPISGHDNLYWYRRVMGKEIKFLLHFVKESKQDESGMPNNRFLAERTGGTYSTLKVQPAELEDSGVYFCASSPAAGPNEQFFGPGTRLTVL.

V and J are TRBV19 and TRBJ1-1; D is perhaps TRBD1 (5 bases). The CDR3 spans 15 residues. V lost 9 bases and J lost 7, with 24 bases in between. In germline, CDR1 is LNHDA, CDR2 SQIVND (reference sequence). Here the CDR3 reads CASARADSGRDEAFF. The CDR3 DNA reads TGTGCCAGCGCCCGAGCGGATTCGGGACGAGATGAAGCTTTCTTT.

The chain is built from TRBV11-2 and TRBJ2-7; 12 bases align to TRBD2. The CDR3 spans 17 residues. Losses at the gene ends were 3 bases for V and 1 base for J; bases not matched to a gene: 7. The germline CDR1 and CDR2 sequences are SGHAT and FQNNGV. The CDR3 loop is CASSFRRTSGKSYEQYF. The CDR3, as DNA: TGTGCCAGCAGCTTCCGACGGACTAGCGGGAAATCCTACGAGCAGTACTTC.

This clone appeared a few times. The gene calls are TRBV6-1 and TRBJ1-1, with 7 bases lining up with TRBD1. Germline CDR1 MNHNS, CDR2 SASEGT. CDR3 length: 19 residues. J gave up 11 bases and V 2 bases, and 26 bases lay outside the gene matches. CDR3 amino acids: CASSEFDSHLTGHTGRAFF. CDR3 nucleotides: TGTGCCAGCAGTGAATTCGACTCCCACTTGACAGGGCACACAGGTAGGGCTTTCTTT.

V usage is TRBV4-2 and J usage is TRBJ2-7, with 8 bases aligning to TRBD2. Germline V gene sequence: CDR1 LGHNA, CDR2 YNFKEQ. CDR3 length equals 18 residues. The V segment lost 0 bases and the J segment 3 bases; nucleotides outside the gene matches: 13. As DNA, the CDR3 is TGTGCCAGCAGCCAAGACCGAACCTGGACTAGCCCCAACTACGAGCAGTACTTC. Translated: CASSQDRTWTSPNYEQYF.

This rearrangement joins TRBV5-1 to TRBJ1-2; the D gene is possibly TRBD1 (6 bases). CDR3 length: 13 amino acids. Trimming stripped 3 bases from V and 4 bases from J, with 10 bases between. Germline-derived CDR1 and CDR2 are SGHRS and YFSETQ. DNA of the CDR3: TGCGCCAGCAGCTGGGGGACACTCTATGGCTACACCTTC. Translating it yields CASSWGTLYGYTF.

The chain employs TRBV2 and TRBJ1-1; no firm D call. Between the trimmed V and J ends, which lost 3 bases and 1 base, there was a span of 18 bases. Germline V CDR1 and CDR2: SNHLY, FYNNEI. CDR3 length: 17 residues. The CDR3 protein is CASSDGSRGKRNTEAFF. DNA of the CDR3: TGTGCCAGCAGTGATGGTTCTCGGGGAAAAAGGAACACTGAAGCTTTCTTT.

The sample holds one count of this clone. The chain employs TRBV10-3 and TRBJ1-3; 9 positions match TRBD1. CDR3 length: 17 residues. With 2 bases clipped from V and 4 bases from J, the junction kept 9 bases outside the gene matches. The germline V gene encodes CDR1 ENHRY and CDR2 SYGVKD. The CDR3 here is CAISEARTGVSGNTIYF. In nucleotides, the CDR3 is TGTGCCATCAGTGAGGCCAGGACAGGGGTGAGCGGAAACACCATATATTTT.

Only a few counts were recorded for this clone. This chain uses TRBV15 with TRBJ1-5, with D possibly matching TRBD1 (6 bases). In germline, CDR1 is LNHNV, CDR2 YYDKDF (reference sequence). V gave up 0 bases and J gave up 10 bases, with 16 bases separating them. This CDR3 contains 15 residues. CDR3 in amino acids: CATSRDRGRGLPQHF. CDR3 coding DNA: TGTGCCACCAGCAGAGATCGGGGGCGGGGGCTACCCCAGCATTTT.

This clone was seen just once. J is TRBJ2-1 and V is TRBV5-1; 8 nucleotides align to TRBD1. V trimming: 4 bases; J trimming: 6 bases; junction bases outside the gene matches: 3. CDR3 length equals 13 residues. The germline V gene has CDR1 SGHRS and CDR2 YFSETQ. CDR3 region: CASSPTGGNEQFF. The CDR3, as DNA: TGCGCCAGCAGCCCAACAGGGGGCAATGAGCAGTTCTTC. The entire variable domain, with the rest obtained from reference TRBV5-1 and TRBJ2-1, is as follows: KAGVTQTPRYLIKTRGQQVTLSCSPISGHRSVSWYQQTPGQGLQFLFEYFSETQRNKGNFPGRFSGRQFSNSRSEMNVSTLELGDSALYLCASSPTGGNEQFFGPGTRLTVL.

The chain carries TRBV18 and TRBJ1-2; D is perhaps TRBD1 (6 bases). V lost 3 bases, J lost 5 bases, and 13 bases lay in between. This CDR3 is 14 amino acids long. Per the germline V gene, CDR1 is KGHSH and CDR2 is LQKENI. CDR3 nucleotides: TGTGCCAGCTCACCTAACGGGGGCCGATATGGCTACACCTTC. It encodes CASSPNGGRYGYTF. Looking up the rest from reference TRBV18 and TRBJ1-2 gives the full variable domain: NAGVMQNPRHLVRRRGQEARLRCSPMKGHSHVYWYRQLPEEGLKFMVYLQKENIIDESGMPKERFSAEFPKEGPSILRIQQVVRGDSAAYFCASSPNGGRYGYTFGSGTRLTVV.

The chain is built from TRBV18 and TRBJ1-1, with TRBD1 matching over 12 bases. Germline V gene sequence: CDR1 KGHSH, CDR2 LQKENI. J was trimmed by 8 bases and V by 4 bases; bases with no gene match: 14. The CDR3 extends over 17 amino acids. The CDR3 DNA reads TGTGCCAGCTCACTCATGGGGACAGGGGGCGCTTGGCCCGAAGCTTTCTTT. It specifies CASSLMGTGGAWPEAFF.